This T cell receptor beta chain was obtained from a study of T cell responses to AZD1222 COVID-19 vaccine. Study-wide points: When two AZD1222 doses had been given, Spike-specific TCR breadth and depth rose. It was only 6 or 7 AZD1222 recipients who were seropositive at baseline. Repertoire collection took place solely once the T cell response had peaked.

As to this clone: The antigen is unknown.

Sequenced by immunoSEQ multiplex PCR; TCRdb stores in-frame clones only, minus some. The sample consists of under 30,000 clones, roughly 87% of them appearing once. Doses given second, at about 4 or about 12 weeks, were pooled. The CDR3 spans 14 residues. Trimming removed 7 bases at V and 2 bases at J, with 13 bases between. CDR1 ENHRY and CDR2 SYGVKD come from the germline V gene. The origin of this receptor is an adult who received the AZD1222 COVID-19 vaccine. The chain is built from TRBV10-3 and TRBJ2-3; D unclear. The starting material was peripheral blood, obtained 28 days after the second AZD1222 dose. The CDR3 reads CAIMKTLNTDTQYF. CDR3 bases: TGTGCCATCATGAAGACCCTAAACACAGATACGCAGTATTTT.